The 19 T cell receptor beta chains below all came from one sample that was sequenced in a study of blood T cell repertoires in COVID-19. Some clones are missing from TCRdb's copy, which holds only in-frame ones; the method was immunoSEQ multiplex PCR. Counted here are over 200,000 clones, more than 75% occurring once; the ten biggest clones make up roughly 3%. The sequenced sample consisted of peripheral blood. These receptors were taken from a woman in her twenties or thirties who had recovered from COVID-19.

This sequence joins TRBV18 and TRBJ1-1; unclear D gene. V lost 4 bases and J 1 base, leaving 13 bases between the germline ends. The CDR3 has 15 residues. The V gene's germline CDR1 is KGHSH and CDR2 LQKENI. The CDR3 DNA follows: TGTGCCAGCTCACGCGAATTTATTGAGAACACTGAAGCTTTCTTT. Protein product: CASSREFIENTEAFF.

The V call is TRBV6-5, the J call TRBJ1-2, with no clear D. CDR3 length equals 15 residues. Per germline, CDR1 MNHEY and CDR2 SVGAGI. V shed 0 bases and J shed 4 bases, with 12 bases lying between them. The chain's CDR3 is CASSYSPTLTYGYTF. CDR3 sequence (DNA): TGTGCCAGCAGTTACTCCCCGACTCTCACCTATGGCTACACCTTC.

V is TRBV12-3 or TRBV12-4 and J is TRBJ1-1; 7 positions match TRBD1. V gave up 4 bases and J gave up 10 bases; unmatched junction bases: 3. The CDR3 has 11 residues. The CDR3 nucleotides read TGTGCCAGCAGTTCGGGACAGCCAGCTTTCTTT. Translating it yields CASSSGQPAFF.

The chain carries TRBV6-2 or TRBV6-3 and TRBJ2-7; tentatively, D is TRBD1 (5 bases). V lost 5 bases and J lost 7, with 6 bases in between. This CDR3 contains 10 residues. Looked up from germline, CDR1 is MNHEY and CDR2 is SVGEGT. CDR3 sequence: CASSGAEQYF. CDR3 nucleotides: TGTGCCAGCAGTGGGGCGGAGCAGTACTTC.

The CDR3 loop is CASSLDGLPYEQYF. CDR3 coding DNA: TGTGCCAGCAGCTTGGATGGACTTCCCTACGAGCAGTACTTC. This sequence joins TRBV5-5 and TRBJ2-7; D is possibly TRBD2 (5 bases). CDR1 is SGHKS and CDR2 is YYEKEE in the germline V gene (reference sequence). Trimming cost V 0 bases and J 2 bases, with 9 bases left between them. The CDR3 spans 14 residues.

The chain recombines TRBV12-5 with TRBJ2-3; 11 bases match TRBD2. Unmatched junction bases numbered 6, after V lost 6 bases and J lost 7 bases. Germline loops: CDR1 LGHNT, CDR2 FRNRAP. The CDR3 length is 14 residues. DNA for the CDR3: TGTGCTAGTGGCCTAGCGGGGGGCCTTTATACGCAGTATTTT. The encoded protein is CASGLAGGLYTQYF.

The V and J genes are TRBV4-1 and TRBJ2-1; 9 bases fit TRBD2. This CDR3 is built from 15 residues. The V gene end was trimmed by 2 bases and the J gene end by 9 bases; junction bases not matched to a gene: 8. Germline CDR1 reads MGHRA; CDR2 reads YSYEKL. CDR3 bases: TGCGCCAGCAGCCAACTGGCGGGGGGGCTTCGTGAGCAGTTCTTC. Residues: CASSQLAGGLREQFF.

A single count supports this clone. This chain joins TRBV7-6 and TRBJ2-3; 7 nucleotides match TRBD1. CDR1 SGHVS and CDR2 FNYEAQ come from the germline V gene. Trimming took 4 bases from V and 4 from J; bases not matched to a gene: 14. The CDR3 extends over 17 amino acids. The CDR3 protein is CASSSRGTDRSPDTQYF. The DNA of the CDR3 is TGTGCCAGCAGCTCGAGAGGGACAGATCGGTCGCCAGATACGCAGTATTTT.

This rearrangement joins TRBV3-1 (or the pseudogene TRBV3-2) to TRBJ2-5; TRBD2 agrees at 7 bases. Germline V CDR1 and CDR2: LGHDT, YNNKEL (reference sequence). J gave up 7 bases and V 6 bases, and 14 bases lay outside the gene matches. The length of the CDR3 is 15 residues. CDR3 amino acids: CASSYRAGKRSTQYF. The CDR3 nucleotides are TGTGCCAGCAGTTATCGAGCGGGGAAGAGATCGACCCAGTACTTC.

The rearrangement joins TRBV5-1 to TRBJ2-7; tentatively, D is TRBD2 (6 bases). The germline CDR1 and CDR2 sequences are SGHRS and YFSETQ. This CDR3 is built from 17 residues. V shed 0 bases and J shed 2 bases, with 18 bases lying between them. Written as DNA, the CDR3 is TGCGCCAGCAGCTTGGATGGGAGGCACTCAAACACCTACGAGCAGTACTTC. This encodes CASSLDGRHSNTYEQYF. The variable domain in full, with the rest retrieved from reference TRBV5-1 and TRBJ2-7, is KAGVTQTPRYLIKTRGQQVTLSCSPISGHRSVSWYQQTPGQGLQFLFEYFSETQRNKGNFPGRFSGRQFSNSRSEMNVSTLELGDSALYLCASSLDGRHSNTYEQYFGPGTRLTVT.

This clone has just a few counts. The CDR3 nucleotides read TGTGCCAGCAGCTGGGACAACGGGGAGCTGTTTTTT. Protein: CASSWDNGELFF. The V and J genes are TRBV11-2 and TRBJ2-2, with D possibly being TRBD1 (6 bases). Trimming took off 4 bases at V and 7 bases at J, with 7 bases between the two ends. In germline, CDR1 is SGHAT, CDR2 FQNNGV. This CDR3 has 12 amino acids.

The V gene is TRBV3-1 (or the pseudogene TRBV3-2), the J gene TRBJ1-2, with D possibly being TRBD1 (6 bases). This CDR3 is 17 amino acids long. Germline values: CDR1 LGHDT, CDR2 YNNKEL (reference sequence). The V end lost 3 bases, the J end lost 4 bases, and 21 bases lay between the germline ends. Written as DNA, the CDR3 is TGTGCCAGCAGCCAGGCGGGACTAGATGAGGGGGGCTATGGCTACACCTTC. This sequence encodes CASSQAGLDEGGYGYTF.

This chain uses TRBV27 with TRBJ2-7, with D maybe TRBD2 (6 bases). Germline values: CDR1 MNHEY, CDR2 SMNVEV (reference sequence). The CDR3 sequence is 13 residues long. The V end was cut by 5 bases, the J end by 4 bases, with 12 bases between. Here the CDR3 reads CASSPGELYEQYF. CDR3 nucleotides: TGTGCCAGCAGTCCGGGAGAGCTTTACGAGCAGTACTTC.

The chain's CDR3 is CASSQDPLWGDTEAFF. In nucleotides, the CDR3 is TGCGCCAGCAGCCAAGATCCCCTTTGGGGGGACACTGAAGCTTTCTTT. The chain carries TRBV4-3 and TRBJ1-1; TRBD1 might be the D (5 bases). Trimming removed 0 bases at V and 3 bases at J, with 14 bases between. Germline V gives CDR1 LGHNA, CDR2 YSLEER. This CDR3 comprises 16 residues.

V gene TRBV5-1 combines with J gene TRBJ2-1; D unresolved. Germline CDR1 and CDR2: SGHRS and YFSETQ. The CDR3 sequence is 15 residues long. The V and J ends lost 0 bases and 3 bases respectively, with 10 bases between them. CDR3 sequence (DNA): TGCGCCAGCAGCTTGGGAGACCCGGGCTACAATGAGCAGTTCTTC. This encodes CASSLGDPGYNEQFF. The entire variable domain, with the rest obtained from reference TRBV5-1 and TRBJ2-1, is as follows: KAGVTQTPRYLIKTRGQQVTLSCSPISGHRSVSWYQQTPGQGLQFLFEYFSETQRNKGNFPGRFSGRQFSNSRSEMNVSTLELGDSALYLCASSLGDPGYNEQFFGPGTRLTVL.

The CDR3 loop reads CASSREQTNTEAFF. The CDR3 DNA follows: TGTGCCAGCAGCCGAGAACAGACGAACACTGAAGCTTTCTTT. The V call is TRBV7-9, the J call TRBJ1-1; D is unclear. This CDR3 contains 14 residues. The V and J ends lost 5 bases and 1 base respectively, with 11 bases between them. CDR1 SEHNR and CDR2 FQNEAQ come from the germline V gene (reference sequence). Full variable domain (remainder filled in from reference TRBV7-9 and TRBJ1-1): DTGVSQNPRHKITKRGQNVTFRCDPISEHNRLYWYRQTLGQGPEFLTYFQNEAQLEKSRLLSDRFSAERPKGSFSTLEIQRTEQGDSAMYLCASSREQTNTEAFFGQGTRLTVV.

V usage is TRBV11-2 and J usage is TRBJ2-7, with 9 bases aligning to TRBD1. Germline V lookup: CDR1 SGHAT, CDR2 FQNNGV. V shed 4 bases, J shed 6 bases, and the junction held 13 bases outside the gene matches. This CDR3 has 16 amino acids. Here the CDR3 DNA reads TGTGCCAGCAGCTCGCCAACCGGGACAGGGAGAGGCGAGCAGTACTTC. Its translation is CASSSPTGTGRGEQYF.

The V call is TRBV6-5, the J call TRBJ1-3; the D is unclear. The CDR3 consists of 15 residues. CDR1 is MNHEY and CDR2 is SVGAGI in the germline V gene. The V end lost 6 bases, the J end lost 0 bases, and 12 bases lay between the germline ends. CDR3 in DNA: TGTGCCAGCAGAAATCCGGGGAGCTCTGGAAACACCATATATTTT. Protein: CASRNPGSSGNTIYF.

This chain connects TRBV10-3 to TRBJ2-1; D is undetermined. V gave up 2 bases and J gave up 10 bases, with 18 bases separating them. CDR3 length: 15 amino acids. Germline V gives CDR1 ENHRY, CDR2 SYGVKD. CDR3 residues: CAISEPLIEKREQFF. CDR3 nucleotide sequence: TGTGCCATCAGTGAGCCCCTAATCGAGAAACGGGAGCAGTTCTTC.